The rows below give T cell receptor beta chains drawn from one sample of a study of blood T cell repertoires in COVID-19. Clones were read by immunoSEQ multiplex PCR, and TCRdb kept only the in-frame ones, dropping some. This sample has a few hundred thousand clones, with roughly four fifths found just once. Sequencing input: PBMCs or T cells enriched from blood (not recorded which). All receptors come from a man between 25 and 39 years old with acute COVID-19. CDR3s include the opening cysteine and the closing phenylalanine or tryptophan. Each record gives: V gene, D gene, clone size, J gene, CDR3 DNA, CDR3 protein. D genes are given only for firm matches. Some rows mark clone size as missing; the rest say once, few, many or name a class of expanded clone.

TRBV5-1,NA,NA,TRBJ2-5,TGTGCCAGCAGCCTTACAGGGTTGGAGACCCAGTACTTC,CASSLTGLETQYF
TRBV2,NA,NA,TRBJ1-6,TGTGCCGGAAGCATGGAGGGGACGGGGAATTCACCCCTCCACTTT,CAGSMEGTGNSPLHF
TRBV3-1/TRBV3-2,NA,NA,TRBJ2-3,TGTGCCAGCAGCCGGAGGCCGGATACGCAGTATTTT,CASSRRPDTQYF
TRBV29-1,NA,NA,TRBJ1-3,TGCAGCGTTGTCTCATCGGGGGCTGGAAACACCATATATTTT,CSVVSSGAGNTIYF
TRBV24-1,TRBD2,NA,TRBJ2-3,TGTGCCACCAGTGTCCAAGGGCGGGGGGATACGCAGTATTTT,CATSVQGRGDTQYF
TRBV20-1,TRBD2,NA,TRBJ2-3,TGCAGTGCTAGTTTCAGCGGGGTGGGTAGCGCGCAGTATTTT,CSASFSGVGSAQYF
TRBV11-2,TRBD1,NA,TRBJ1-2,TGTGCCAGCAGCGCCTATACGGGACAGGGGGGCGGCTACACCTTC,CASSAYTGQGGGYTF
TRBV14,TRBD1,NA,TRBJ2-3,TGTGCCAGCAGCCTTGGGACAGTGACCCCCGATACGCAGTATTTT,CASSLGTVTPDTQYF
TRBV4-1,NA,NA,TRBJ2-1,TGCGCCAGCAGCCTTCCCGCTTCGGTATCCTACAATGAGCAGTTCTTC,CASSLPASVSYNEQFF
TRBV5-1,NA,NA,TRBJ1-2,TGTGCCAGCAGCTTGGAGGGGTACGGCTACACCTTC,CASSLEGYGYTF
TRBV14,TRBD1,NA,TRBJ1-1,TGTGCCAGCAGCGCTCGACAGGGGTTGAACACTGAAGCTTTCTTT,CASSARQGLNTEAFF
TRBV6-5,TRBD1,NA,TRBJ1-2,TGTGCCAGCAGCCCGGACAGGACGGGGTATGGCTACACCTTC,CASSPDRTGYGYTF
TRBV30,NA,NA,TRBJ2-1,TGTGCCTGGAGGGGCGGGAACTCCTACAATGAGCAGTTCTTC,CAWRGGNSYNEQFF
TRBV12-3/TRBV12-4,TRBD2,NA,TRBJ2-1,TGTGCCAGCAGAACGCTAGCGGGAGAGAGGTTCTTC,CASRTLAGERFF
TRBV27,NA,NA,TRBJ1-2,TGTGCCAGCAGTTTACAGGGTAGTGGCTACACCTTC,CASSLQGSGYTF
TRBV10-1,NA,NA,TRBJ1-1,TGCGCCAGCATGAGGACTGTGAACACTGAAGCTTTCTTT,CASMRTVNTEAFF
TRBV7-9,NA,once,TRBJ1-6,TGTGCCAGCAGCTTCGCAGGGAATAATTCACCCCTCCACTTT,CASSFAGNNSPLHF
TRBV5-4,NA,NA,TRBJ2-1,TGTGCCTCTCAAGGTCAGGGGCCGTACCTGAATGAGCAGTTCTTC,CASQGQGPYLNEQFF